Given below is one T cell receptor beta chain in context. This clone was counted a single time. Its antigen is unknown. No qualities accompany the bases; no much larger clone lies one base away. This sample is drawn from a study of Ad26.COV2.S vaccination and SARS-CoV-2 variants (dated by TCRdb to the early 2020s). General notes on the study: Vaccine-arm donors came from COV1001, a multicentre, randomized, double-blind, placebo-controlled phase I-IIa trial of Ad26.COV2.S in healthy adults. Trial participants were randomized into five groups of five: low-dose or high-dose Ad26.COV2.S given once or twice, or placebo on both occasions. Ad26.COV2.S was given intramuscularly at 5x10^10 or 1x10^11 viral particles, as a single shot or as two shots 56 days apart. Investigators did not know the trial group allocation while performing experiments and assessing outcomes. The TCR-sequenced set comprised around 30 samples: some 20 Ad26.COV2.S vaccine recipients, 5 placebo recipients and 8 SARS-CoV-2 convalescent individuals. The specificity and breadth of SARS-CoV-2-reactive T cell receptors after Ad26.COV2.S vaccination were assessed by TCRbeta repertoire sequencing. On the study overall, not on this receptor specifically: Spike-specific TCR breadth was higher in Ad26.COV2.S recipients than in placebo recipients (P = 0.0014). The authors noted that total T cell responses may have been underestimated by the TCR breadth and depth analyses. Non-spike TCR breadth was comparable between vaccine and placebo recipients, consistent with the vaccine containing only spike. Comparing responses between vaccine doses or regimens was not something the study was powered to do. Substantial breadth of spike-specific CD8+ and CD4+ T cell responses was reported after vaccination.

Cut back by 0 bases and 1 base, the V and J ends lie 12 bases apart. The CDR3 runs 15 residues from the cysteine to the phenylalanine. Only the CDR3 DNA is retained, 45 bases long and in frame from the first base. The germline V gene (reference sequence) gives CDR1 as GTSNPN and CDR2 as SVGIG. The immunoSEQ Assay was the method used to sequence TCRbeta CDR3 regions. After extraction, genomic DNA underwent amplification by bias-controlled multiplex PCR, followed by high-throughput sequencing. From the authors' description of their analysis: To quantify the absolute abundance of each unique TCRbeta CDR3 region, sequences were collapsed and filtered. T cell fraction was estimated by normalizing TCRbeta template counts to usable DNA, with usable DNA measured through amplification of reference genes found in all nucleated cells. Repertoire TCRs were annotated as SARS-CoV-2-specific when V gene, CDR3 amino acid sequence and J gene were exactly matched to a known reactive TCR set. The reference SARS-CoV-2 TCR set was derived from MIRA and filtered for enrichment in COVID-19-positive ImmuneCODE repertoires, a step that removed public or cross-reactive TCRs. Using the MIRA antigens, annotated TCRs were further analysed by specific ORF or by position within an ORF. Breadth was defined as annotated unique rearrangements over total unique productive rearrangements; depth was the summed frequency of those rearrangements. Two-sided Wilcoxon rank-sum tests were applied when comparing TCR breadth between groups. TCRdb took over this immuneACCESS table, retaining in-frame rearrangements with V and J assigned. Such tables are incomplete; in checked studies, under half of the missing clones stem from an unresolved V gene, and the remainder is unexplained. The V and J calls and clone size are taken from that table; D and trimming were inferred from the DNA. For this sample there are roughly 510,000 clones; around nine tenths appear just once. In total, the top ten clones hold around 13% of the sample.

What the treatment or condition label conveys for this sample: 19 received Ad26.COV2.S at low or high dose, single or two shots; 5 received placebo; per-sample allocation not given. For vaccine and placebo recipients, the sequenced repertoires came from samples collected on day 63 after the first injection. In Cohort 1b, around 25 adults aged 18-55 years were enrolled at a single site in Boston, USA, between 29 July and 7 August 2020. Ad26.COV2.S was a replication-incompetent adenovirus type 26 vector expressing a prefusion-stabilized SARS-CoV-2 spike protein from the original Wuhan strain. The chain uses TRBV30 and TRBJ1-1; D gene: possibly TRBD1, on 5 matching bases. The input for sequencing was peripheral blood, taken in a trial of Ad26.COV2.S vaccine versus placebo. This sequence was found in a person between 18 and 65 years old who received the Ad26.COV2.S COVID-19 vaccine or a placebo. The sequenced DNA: TGTGCCTGGAGTGTAAAGGCAGGGAGGAACACTGAAGCTTTCTTT. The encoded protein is CAWSVKAGRNTEAFF.